What follows is one T cell receptor beta chain and its context. This CDR3 has 13 residues. Germline V gene lookup returns CDR1 SEHNR and CDR2 FQNEAQ (reference sequence). V was trimmed by 1 base and J by 5 bases, leaving 8 bases between them. This sample was included in a study of CD8 T cells in Susac syndrome. It was with random hexamers that roughly 0.45 to 1 ug RNA was reverse transcribed. A multiplex approach, immunoSEQ multiplex PCR, amplified TCR beta CDR3 across 54 Vbeta and 13 Jbeta. TCRdb independently ran MiXCR on the immunoSEQ multiplex PCR reads; one entry per CDR3 protein. The sample includes 330,000 or so distinct CDR3 sequences, 85% of them seen just once.

The chain is built from TRBV7-9 and TRBJ1-2; D ambiguous. This clonotype was obtained from a human donor with multiple sclerosis. Material for sequencing was CD8+ T cells from PBMCs. The CDR3 is CASSLELKYGYTF. The CDR3 coding sequence is TGTGCCAGCAGCTTAGAGCTGAAATATGGCTACACCTTC.